The 11 T cell receptor beta chains presented below share a single source sample, sequenced in a study of blood T cell repertoires in COVID-19. TCRdb keeps only in-frame clones here, not all; method: immunoSEQ multiplex PCR. This repertoire shows some 110,000 clones, 84% found once; its top ten account for around 15%. The sequencing sample was made of peripheral blood. The receptors come from a woman aged 60-70 years with acute or convalescent COVID-19.

The count of this clone is one. The chain couples TRBV11-2 to TRBJ2-7; 7 bases map to TRBD1. Germline CDR1 is SGHAT and CDR2 is FQNNGV. The junction had 13 bases not matched to a gene; V was cut back by 1 base and J by 7 bases. This CDR3 region has 16 residues. The CDR3 coding sequence is TGTGCCAGCAGCTTAGGGGCCGGGACAGTCGGGCGGGAGCAGTACTTC. Translating gives CASSLGAGTVGREQYF.

This chain joins TRBV2 and TRBJ2-3; 11 bases match TRBD1. Germline CDR1 SNHLY, CDR2 FYNNEI. The trim removed 6 bases at V and 4 bases at J, leaving 3 bases unmatched. The CDR3 contains 14 residues. CDR3 coding DNA: TGTGCCAGCAGCAGGACAGGGGGCGCAGATACGCAGTATTTT. This gives the protein CASSRTGGADTQYF.

There are a few counts of this clone. The chain combines TRBV27 with TRBJ2-1, with D possibly matching TRBD2 (6 bases). CDR1 and CDR2 from the germline V gene are MNHEY and SMNVEV (reference sequence). CDR3 length equals 16 residues. V dropped 6 bases and J dropped 0 bases, with 15 bases sitting between them. The CDR3 coding sequence is TGTGCCAGCAGCCGGGACTTACTGAGCTCCTACAATGAGCAGTTCTTC. Protein sequence: CASSRDLLSSYNEQFF.

This clone was seen more than once but under ten times. V and J are TRBV7-6 and TRBJ1-5; 8 nucleotides match TRBD1. Trimming removed 1 base from V and 6 bases from J; junction bases left unmatched: 2. The CDR3 runs to 14 residues. The germline V gene encodes CDR1 SGHVS and CDR2 FNYEAQ. Here the CDR3 reads CASSLGTGLQPQHF. CDR3 bases: TGTGCCAGCAGCTTAGGGACAGGGCTTCAGCCCCAGCATTTT.

The chain recombines TRBV6-6 with TRBJ2-4; 7 bases are a match to TRBD1. J gave up 9 bases and V 2 bases, and 4 bases lay outside the gene matches. The CDR3 is made up of 13 amino acids. From germline, CDR1 is MNHNY and CDR2 SVGAGI (reference sequence). CDR3 protein: CASSYGTDRIQYF. The CDR3 nucleotides read TGTGCCAGCAGTTACGGGACAGATCGCATTCAGTACTTC.

This clone has a count of ten or more. Other DNA variants within this sample encode the same CDR3. The gene calls are TRBV6-5 and TRBJ2-7, with 9 bases identical to TRBD1. After removal of 5 bases from V and 4 bases from J, the junction contained 6 bases not matched to a gene. Germline V CDR1 and CDR2: MNHEY, SVGAGI. The CDR3 is 14 residues long. The CDR3 DNA is TGTGCCAGCAGTCCTGGGACAGGGAAGTACGAGCAGTACTTC. Its protein product is CASSPGTGKYEQYF.

The chain employs TRBV12-3 or TRBV12-4 and TRBJ2-1; maybe TRBD2 (6 bases). V was trimmed by 3 bases and J by 9 bases, leaving 12 bases between them. This CDR3 region has 13 residues. DNA of the CDR3: TGTGCCAGCAGTTTCACTAGCTCCACTGAGCAGTTCTTC. Protein sequence: CASSFTSSTEQFF.

J is TRBJ2-5 and V is TRBV7-3, with D possibly being TRBD2 (6 bases). Germline assignment: CDR1 SGHTA and CDR2 FQGTGA. V was trimmed by 5 bases and J by 6 bases, leaving 16 bases between them. This CDR3 has 14 residues. DNA for the CDR3: TGTGCCAGCAGCGAGGGACTCCTTGCGAAGACCCAGTACTTC. Protein sequence: CASSEGLLAKTQYF. Filled out from reference TRBV7-3 and TRBJ2-5, the complete variable domain reads GAGVSQTPSNKVTEKGKYVELRCDPISGHTALYWYRQSLGQGPEFLIYFQGTGAADDSGLPNDRFFAVRPEGSVSTLKIQRTERGDSAVYLCASSEGLLAKTQYFGPGTRLLVL.

This rearrangement joins TRBV3-1 (or the pseudogene TRBV3-2) to TRBJ2-1; 14 nucleotides match TRBD2. CDR3 length: 16 residues. The junction had 4 bases not matched to a gene; V was cut back by 4 bases and J by 5 bases. CDR1 is LGHDT and CDR2 is YNNKEL in the germline V gene (reference sequence). The CDR3 bases are TGTGCCAGCAGCCTTCGGACTAGCGGGGGGAACAATGAGCAGTTCTTC. This codes for CASSLRTSGGNNEQFF.

V gene TRBV30 combines with J gene TRBJ2-3; 7 bases fit TRBD2. CDR3 length: 15 amino acids. Germline V gene sequence: CDR1 GTSNPN, CDR2 SVGIG (reference sequence). The V and J ends lost 4 bases and 1 base, in that order; junction bases with no gene match: 8. The CDR3, as DNA: TGTGCCTGGATGGGGGACTACAGAGGCACAGATACGCAGTATTTT. It is translated as CAWMGDYRGTDTQYF.

The V and J genes are TRBV21-1 and TRBJ1-1; the DNA was not used to check the table's D call, TRBD1. TRBV21-1 corresponds to a pseudogene. This CDR3 has 17 residues. In DNA form, the CDR3 reads TGTGCCAGCAGCAAAACTTTGTTGGGGACAGGGGACACTGAAGCTTTCTTT. Translated, it gives CASSKTLLGTGDTEAFF.